One and the same sample provided the 17 T cell receptor beta chains below, sequenced in a study of T cell repertoires in cytomegalovirus infection. MiXCR was run by TCRdb on the reads, yielding one entry per CDR3 protein. This sample has hundreds of thousands of distinct CDR3 sequences, with 20% to 30% found just once. The sequenced material came from CD8+ T cells from PBMCs. These TCRs come from a human donor in good health (CMV status not recorded). Some clones in this sample may be carry-over from other donors' samples.

In its sample, this clonotype was seen a few times. The V call is TRBV12-5, the J call TRBJ2-3, with 8 bases lining up with TRBD1. J was trimmed by 1 base and V by 0 bases; bases with no gene match: 3. Germline V lookup: CDR1 LGHNT, CDR2 FRNRAP. The CDR3 consists of 16 residues. The CDR3 DNA reads TGTGCTAGTGGTTTGGTACTGACAGGGGGCACAGATACGCAGTATTTT. It yields the protein CASGLVLTGGTDTQYF.

This clonotype showed up many times. The chain has TRBV7-8 and TRBJ2-1, with TRBD1 matching over 9 bases. From germline, CDR1 is SGHVS and CDR2 FQNEAQ. The CDR3 is 14 residues long. The ends lost 2 bases at V and 8 bases at J; junction bases unmatched: 4. CDR3 DNA: TGTGCCAGCAGCTTATCTGACAGGGGGGATGAGCAGTTCTTC. This gives the protein CASSLSDRGDEQFF.

Remarks on this clonotype: The junction and the germline gene differ at one end; a read error may be behind it. This chain links TRBV7-2 with TRBJ2-2, with 11 bases identical to TRBD2. Per germline, CDR1 SGHTA and CDR2 FQGNSA. The CDR3 consists of 19 residues. CDR3: CASNLLAGVRHASTGELFF. The CDR3, as DNA: TGTGCCAGCAACTTACTAGCGGGGGTACGCCACGCGAGCACCGGGGAGCTGTTTTTT.

This chain connects TRBV25-1 to TRBJ2-1; tentatively, D is TRBD1 (5 bases). In germline, CDR1 is MGHDK, CDR2 SYGVNS. The ends were cut back, 5 bases at V and 5 bases at J, with 13 bases in the middle. The CDR3 has 14 amino acids. The CDR3 loop is CASSFQGSHNEQFF. CDR3 bases: TGTGCCAGCAGTTTTCAGGGATCCCACAATGAGCAGTTCTTC.

This clonotype was seen repeatedly, ten times or more. The chain has TRBV27 and TRBJ1-5; D may be TRBD1 (5 bases). CDR3 length equals 15 residues. The V and J ends lost 8 bases and 2 bases respectively, with 16 bases between them. Germline V lookup: CDR1 MNHEY, CDR2 SMNVEV (reference sequence). The CDR3: CASQLGWGGNQPQHF. CDR3 nucleotide sequence: TGTGCCAGCCAACTTGGATGGGGGGGCAATCAGCCCCAGCATTTT.

The gene calls are TRBV12-5 and TRBJ1-2, with 7 bases fitting TRBD1. Per the germline V gene, CDR1 is LGHNT and CDR2 is FRNRAP. V trimming: 10 bases; J trimming: 4 bases; junction bases outside the gene matches: 9. The CDR3 spans 13 residues. The DNA of the CDR3 is TGTGCTACCGCGGTGGACAGGATCTATGGCTACACCTTC. It codes for CATAVDRIYGYTF.

The chain carries TRBV27 and TRBJ2-1; TRBD2 matches at 15 bases. The V gene end was trimmed by 3 bases and the J gene end by 7 bases; junction bases not matched to a gene: 4. The CDR3 consists of 16 residues. Germline V gene data show CDR1 as MNHEY and CDR2 as SMNVEV (reference sequence). CDR3 residues: CASSFGLAGGQNEQFF. In nucleotides, the CDR3 is TGTGCCAGCAGTTTCGGACTAGCGGGGGGGCAGAATGAGCAGTTCTTC.

V usage is TRBV23-1 and J usage is TRBJ2-7, with a possible D match to TRBD2 (6 bases). TRBV23-1 has ORF status, its function being uncertain. CDR3 length: 15 amino acids. Trimming removed 0 bases at V and 0 bases at J, with 9 bases between. The CDR3 reads CASSQSRGSSYEQYF. The CDR3 nucleotides are TGCGCCAGCAGTCAATCCCGGGGGAGCTCCTACGAGCAGTACTTC.

DNA for the CDR3: TGTGCCAGCAGTTTAGGGGGGTGGGGGGGGCCCTTCTCCAATGAGCAGTTCTTC. It encodes CASSLGGWGGPFSNEQFF. The J gene is TRBJ2-1, the V gene TRBV28; tentative D call: TRBD2 (7 bases). Germline V lookup: CDR1 MDHEN, CDR2 SYDVKM. V lost 2 bases, J lost 6 bases, and 23 bases lay in between. This CDR3 is 18 amino acids long.

This clonotype was seen a few times. The chain joins TRBV5-1 to TRBJ1-1, with 8 positions matching TRBD1. V lost 1 base to trimming and J lost 4 bases; unmatched junction nucleotides: 15. CDR3 size: 18 residues. Germline-derived CDR1 and CDR2 are SGHRS and YFSETQ. The CDR3 coding sequence is TGCGCCAGCAGCTTGTCCAAGGACAGGGTGGATGTTAGCACTGAAGCTTTCTTT. Translation: CASSLSKDRVDVSTEAFF.

This clonotype was counted a single time. V usage is TRBV6-6 and J usage is TRBJ2-1; 10 bases are a match to TRBD1. The CDR3 sequence is 16 residues long. J gave up 4 bases and V 2 bases, and 5 bases lay outside the gene matches. CDR1 MNHNY and CDR2 SVGAGI come from the germline V gene (reference sequence). CDR3 in DNA: TGTGCCAGCAGTTACCCCGGACAGGGGGGGTACAATGAGCAGTTCTTC. Translating it yields CASSYPGQGGYNEQFF.

The chain combines TRBV9 with TRBJ1-2; 7 nucleotides match TRBD1. Germline CDR1 is SGDLS and CDR2 is YYNGEE. J gave up 0 bases and V 2 bases, and 4 bases lay outside the gene matches. The CDR3 has 15 residues. DNA for the CDR3: TGTGCCAGCAGCGTGACAGGGACAGCTAACTATGGCTACACCTTC. Amino acid sequence: CASSVTGTANYGYTF.

V gene TRBV27 combines with J gene TRBJ1-1; D gene unclear. Trimming removed 2 bases at V and 2 bases at J, with 9 bases between. Per germline, CDR1 MNHEY and CDR2 SMNVEV (reference sequence). This CDR3 contains 14 residues. CDR3 residues: CASSLRGSNTEAFF. In nucleotides, the CDR3 is TGTGCCAGCAGTTTACGGGGAAGCAACACTGAAGCTTTCTTT.

V is TRBV7-9 and J is TRBJ2-1; 9 bases are a match to TRBD1. Per the germline V gene, CDR1 is SEHNR and CDR2 is FQNEAQ (reference sequence). V shed 0 bases, J shed 3 bases, and the junction held 9 bases outside the gene matches. The CDR3 has 18 residues. CDR3 sequence: CASSLALGQGSHYNEQFF. CDR3 in DNA: TGTGCCAGCAGCTTAGCCTTAGGACAGGGGTCCCACTACAATGAGCAGTTCTTC.

This rearrangement joins TRBV28 to TRBJ2-7; D remains unclear. The germline V and J ends were trimmed by 6 bases and 2 bases, with 14 bases remaining between them. Germline CDR1 is MDHEN and CDR2 is SYDVKM. This CDR3 is built from 14 residues. This CDR3 reads CASSSPDTTYEQYV. CDR3 coding DNA: TGTGCCAGCAGCTCACCCGACACCACCTACGAGCAGTACGTC.

This clonotype was counted between two and nine times. This chain joins TRBV29-1 and TRBJ1-2, with D maybe TRBD1 (6 bases). The CDR3 length is 13 residues. The ends were cut back, 4 bases at V and 1 base at J, with 10 bases in the middle. Germline loops: CDR1 SQVTM, CDR2 ANQGSEA. The DNA for the CDR3 is TGCAGCGTTGCGCGGACAGATAACTATGGCTACACCTTC. This translates into CSVARTDNYGYTF.

Ten or more counts support this clonotype. The chain links TRBV29-1 to TRBJ2-1; 10 bases align to TRBD1. With V trimmed by 0 bases and J by 8 bases, 1 base remained unmatched. The CDR3 covers 13 residues. Per the germline V gene, CDR1 is SQVTM and CDR2 is ANQGSEA. The chain's CDR3 is CSVEDGQGDEQFF. The CDR3, as DNA: TGCAGCGTTGAAGATGGACAGGGGGATGAGCAGTTCTTC.